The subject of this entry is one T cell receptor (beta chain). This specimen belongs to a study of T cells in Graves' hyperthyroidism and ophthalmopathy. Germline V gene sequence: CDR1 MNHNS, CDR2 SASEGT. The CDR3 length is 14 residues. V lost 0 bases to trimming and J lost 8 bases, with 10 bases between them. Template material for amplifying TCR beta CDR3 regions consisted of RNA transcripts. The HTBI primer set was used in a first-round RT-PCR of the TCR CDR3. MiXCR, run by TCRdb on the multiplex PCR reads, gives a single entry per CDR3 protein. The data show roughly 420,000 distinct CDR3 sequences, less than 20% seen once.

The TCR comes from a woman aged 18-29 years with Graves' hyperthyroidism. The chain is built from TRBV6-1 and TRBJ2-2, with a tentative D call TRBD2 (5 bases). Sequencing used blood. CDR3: CASSEAASSGELFF. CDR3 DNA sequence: TGTGCCAGCAGTGAAGCGGCTAGCAGTGGGGAGCTGTTTTTT.